The clone carrying this TCR beta chain was detected ten times or more. What it recognizes is unknown. This entry belongs to a study of Graves' ophthalmopathy and Graves' hyperthyroidism. At the level of the study: Hyperthyroidism was considered stable when no ophthalmopathy appeared within 18 months of follow-up. Broader study findings: Thyroid clonotypes that were expanded above 0.001 frequency mostly also appeared in blood.

Germline V gene sequence: CDR1 LNHNV, CDR2 YYDKDF (reference sequence). The CDR3 runs to 16 residues. V was trimmed by 1 base and J by 0 bases, leaving 9 bases between them. CDR3 regions of TCR beta were amplified from RNA transcripts. HTBI primers were employed in first-round RT-PCR, then a second-round multiplex PCR followed. MiXCR, run by TCRdb on the multiplex PCR reads, gives a single entry per CDR3 protein. Found here are roughly 1.1 million distinct CDR3 sequences, 35% to 40% of them singletons; the top ten hold 11%. This TCR was sampled from an adult man with Graves' hyperthyroidism. The material sequenced was peripheral blood or thyroid tissue (not recorded which). J is TRBJ2-2 and V is TRBV15; D tentatively reads TRBD1 or TRBD2 (5 bases each). The CDR3 sequence: CATSRVPGPNTGELFF. Here the CDR3 DNA reads TGTGCCACCAGCAGAGTTCCGGGACCGAACACCGGGGAGCTGTTTTTT.